The clone carrying this T cell receptor (beta chain) was seen only a few times. Looked up from germline, CDR1 is MNHEY and CDR2 is SVGAGI. The V end was cut by 10 bases, the J end by 10 bases, with 24 bases between. This CDR3 contains 14 residues. TCRdb keeps only in-frame clones here, not all; method: immunoSEQ multiplex PCR. The sample includes roughly 700,000 clones, about 74% of them seen just once. This record comes from a study of shared clonotypes between healthy human individuals. This sequence joins TRBV6-5 and TRBJ2-3; weak D call: TRBD2 (7 bases). This receptor was obtained from a woman aged 30 to 39 in good health. Sequenced: memory CD4+ T cells sorted from blood. This sample's subset: CD45RA-negative fraction. The CDR3 sequence: CATARLAAGDAQYF. As DNA, the CDR3 is TGTGCCACCGCACGACTAGCAGCAGGGGACGCGCAGTATTTT.